Sequencing of this TCR beta chain was carried out in a study of T cells in Graves' hyperthyroidism and ophthalmopathy. Authors of the study amplified TCR beta CDR3 regions from RNA transcripts. The TCR CDR3 first-round RT-PCR relied on the HTBI primer set. TCRdb fed the multiplex PCR reads into MiXCR, producing one record per CDR3 protein. The profile shows a few hundred thousand distinct CDR3 sequences, about a sixth of them singletons. At least ten counts were recorded for this clonotype. Among ophthalmopathy patients, the Clinical Activity Score reached at least 3, the NOSPECS grade reached at least 4, and duration remained under 3 months. Diagnoses were established using clinical symptoms, serum thyroxine and TRAb, thyroid ultrasound and orbital computed tomography. Germline loops: CDR1 ENHRY, CDR2 SYGVKD. The CDR3 has 15 amino acids. Trimming took 6 bases from V and 2 from J; bases not matched to a gene: 9.

V is TRBV10-3 and J is TRBJ1-1, with 7 bases matching TRBD1. The origin of this receptor is a woman aged 60-75 years with Graves' ophthalmopathy. Material for sequencing was blood. The CDR3 loop is CAIRAGGTVNTEAFF. DNA for the CDR3: TGTGCCATCAGAGCCGGCGGGACAGTCAACACTGAAGCTTTCTTT.